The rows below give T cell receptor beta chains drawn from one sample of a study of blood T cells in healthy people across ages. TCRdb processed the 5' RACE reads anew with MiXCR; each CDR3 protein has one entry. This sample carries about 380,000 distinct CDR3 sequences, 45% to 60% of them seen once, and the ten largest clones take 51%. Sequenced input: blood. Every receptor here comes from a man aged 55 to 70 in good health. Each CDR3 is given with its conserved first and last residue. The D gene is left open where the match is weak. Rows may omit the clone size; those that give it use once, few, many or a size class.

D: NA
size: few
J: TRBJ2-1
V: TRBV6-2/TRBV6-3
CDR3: CASRIATPEQFF
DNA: TGTGCCAGCAGAATAGCGACCCCAGAGCAGTTCTTC

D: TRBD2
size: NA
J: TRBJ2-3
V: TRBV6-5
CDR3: CASSPGLAGGFYTQYF
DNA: TGTGCCAGCAGCCCCGGACTAGCGGGGGGGTTTTATACGCAGTATTTT

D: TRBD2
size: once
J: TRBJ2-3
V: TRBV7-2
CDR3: CASSLLRVAGGINLKDTQYF
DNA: TGTGCCAGCAGCCTCCTCCGGGTAGCGGGAGGCATAAATTTAAAAGATACGCAGTATTTT

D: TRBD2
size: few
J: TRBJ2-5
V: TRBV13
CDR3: CASSLTSGRAREQYF
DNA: TGTGCCAGCAGCTTGACTAGCGGGAGGGCCAGAGAGCAGTACTTC

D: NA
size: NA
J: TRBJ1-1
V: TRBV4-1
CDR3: CASKKGGRVTEAFF
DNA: TGCGCCAGCAAAAAAGGGGGGCGAGTTACTGAAGCTTTCTTT

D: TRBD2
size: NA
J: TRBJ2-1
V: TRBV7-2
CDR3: CASSSYSGTINNEQFF
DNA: TGTGCCAGCAGCTCATACTCCGGGACTATAAACAATGAGCAGTTCTTC

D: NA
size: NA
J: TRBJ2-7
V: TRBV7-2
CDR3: CASSFLSVGAEYEQYF
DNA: TGTGCCAGCAGCTTTCTAAGCGTTGGGGCGGAATACGAGCAGTACTTC

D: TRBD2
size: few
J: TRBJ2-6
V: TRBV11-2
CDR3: CASSPNSGTSRHSGANVLTF
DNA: TGTGCCAGCAGCCCGAATTCCGGGACTAGCAGACACTCTGGGGCCAACGTCCTGACTTTC

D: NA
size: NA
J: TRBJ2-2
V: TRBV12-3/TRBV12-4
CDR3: CASPTQGTGELFF
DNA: TGTGCCAGCCCGACTCAGGGAACCGGGGAGCTGTTTTTT

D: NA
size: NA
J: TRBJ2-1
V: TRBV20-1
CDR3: CSAREGRMPYNEQFF
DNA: TGCAGTGCTAGAGAGGGGAGGATGCCCTACAATGAGCAGTTCTTC

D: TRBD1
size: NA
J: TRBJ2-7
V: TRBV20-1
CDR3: CSARGDSYEQYF
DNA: TGCAGTGCTAGAGGGGACAGCTACGAGCAGTACTTC

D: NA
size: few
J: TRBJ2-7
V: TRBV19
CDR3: CASSQTFTRLTYEQYF
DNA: TGTGCCAGTAGTCAGACTTTCACCCGCCTAACCTACGAGCAGTACTTC

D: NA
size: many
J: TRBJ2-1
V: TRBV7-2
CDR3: CASSWTGGSGKYNEQFF
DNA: TGTGCCAGCAGCTGGACAGGAGGGAGCGGGAAATACAATGAGCAGTTCTTC